One and the same sample provided the 28 T cell receptor beta chains below, sequenced in a study of blood T cell dynamics during melanoma immunotherapy. As for time point: pre-treatment baseline. Sequencing was performed with immunoSEQ multiplex PCR; in TCRdb, only in-frame clones are kept and a portion is missing. The sample lists roughly 13,000 clones, about 91% occurring once. This specimen was effector memory CD8+ T cells from blood, taken from a patient treated with checkpoint blockade. The receptor set was obtained from a human donor with melanoma.

This clone appeared once. The chain employs TRBV7-9 and TRBJ1-4; D may be TRBD1 (6 bases). Trimming removed 5 bases from V and 1 base from J, with 11 bases in between. The germline V gene has CDR1 SEHNR and CDR2 FQNEAQ (reference sequence). CDR3 length equals 15 residues. CDR3 nucleotide sequence: TGTGCCAGCAGCGCGACCAGGGGAACTAATGAAAAACTGTTTTTT. Its translation: CASSATRGTNEKLFF.

This chain links TRBV5-1 with TRBJ2-1; D is possibly TRBD2 (6 bases). There are 16 residues in the CDR3. The germline V gene has CDR1 SGHRS and CDR2 YFSETQ. The germline V and J ends were trimmed by 0 bases and 0 bases, with 10 bases remaining between them. CDR3 in DNA: TGCGCCAGCAGCTTGGGGGGTAGCGGCTCCTACAATGAGCAGTTCTTC. Protein sequence: CASSLGGSGSYNEQFF.

The rearrangement joins TRBV15 to TRBJ2-1; 8 bases line up with TRBD1. The length of the CDR3 is 13 residues. Germline lookup yields CDR1 LNHNV and CDR2 YYDKDF (reference sequence). The V and J ends lost 2 bases and 12 bases, in that order; junction bases with no gene match: 6. The CDR3 loop is CATSRPTDRGQFF. CDR3 nucleotide sequence: TGTGCCACCAGCAGACCTACCGACAGGGGGCAGTTCTTC.

This chain joins TRBV7-2 and TRBJ1-2; D not certain. There are 16 residues in the CDR3. The ends were cut back, 1 base at V and 2 bases at J, with 14 bases in the middle. Per the germline V gene, CDR1 is SGHTA and CDR2 is FQGNSA. CDR3 in amino acids: CASSLGLGWVNYGYTF. The CDR3 region has the DNA TGTGCCAGCAGCTTAGGGCTGGGGTGGGTAAACTATGGCTACACCTTC.

The chain recombines TRBV19 with TRBJ2-5, with TRBD2 matching 11 bases. The V and J ends lost 9 bases and 4 bases, in that order; junction bases with no gene match: 10. The CDR3 is 15 amino acids. Germline assignment: CDR1 LNHDA and CDR2 SQIVND (reference sequence). The CDR3: CASSPFLAGGETQYF. DNA for the CDR3: TGTGCCAGCAGTCCCTTTCTAGCGGGAGGAGAGACCCAGTACTTC.

In this sample, this clone turned up once. The J gene is TRBJ1-3, the V gene TRBV28, with a tentative D call TRBD1 (5 bases). This CDR3 has 16 residues. Trimming removed 3 bases at V and 4 bases at J, with 16 bases between. CDR1 and CDR2 (germline): MDHEN, SYDVKM. The CDR3, as DNA: TGTGCCAGCAGTTTCAGGGCCACCACTCTCGGAAACACCATATATTTT. Translation gives CASSFRATTLGNTIYF.

The sample holds one count of this clone. The chain carries TRBV11-2 and TRBJ2-7; D may match TRBD1 or TRBD2 (5 bases each). CDR3 length: 15 amino acids. Germline CDR1 and CDR2: SGHAT and FQNNGV. Deletions cut 6 bases from V and 6 bases from J, with 21 bases between. The CDR3 coding sequence is TGTGCCAGCAGTCCCGAACTCCCCCTTGGGGGCGAGCAGTACTTC. The encoded protein is CASSPELPLGGEQYF.

This clone was counted a few times. The J gene is TRBJ2-6, the V gene TRBV19; no clear D. The CDR3 contains 13 residues. CDR1 and CDR2 (germline): LNHDA, SQIVND (reference sequence). V was trimmed by 3 bases and J by 4 bases, leaving 4 bases between them. The chain's CDR3 is CASSIVGANVLTF. The CDR3 DNA sequence: TGTGCCAGTAGTATTGTAGGGGCCAACGTCCTGACTTTC.

V gene TRBV30 combines with J gene TRBJ2-7; 7 nucleotides agree with TRBD1. Unmatched junction bases numbered 4, after V lost 4 bases and J lost 1 base. Per the germline V gene, CDR1 is GTSNPN and CDR2 is SVGIG (reference sequence). The CDR3 is 13 amino acids. The CDR3 nucleotides read TGTGCCTGGACCCGGGACAGTTCCTACGAGCAGTACTTC. Protein sequence: CAWTRDSSYEQYF. The whole variable domain, filled in from reference TRBV30 and TRBJ2-7, reads SQTIHQWPATLVQPVGSPLSLECTVEGTSNPNLYWYRQAAGRGLQLLFYSVGIGQISSEVPQNLSASRPQDRQFILSSKKLLLSDSGFYLCAWTRDSSYEQYFGPGTRLTVT.

The V call is TRBV28, the J call TRBJ1-5, with D uncertain. The CDR3 consists of 15 residues. Germline loops: CDR1 MDHEN, CDR2 SYDVKM. V lost 3 bases and J 2 bases, leaving 11 bases between the germline ends. CDR3 residues: CASSFGRRGNQPQHF. The CDR3 bases are TGTGCCAGCAGTTTCGGACGGAGGGGCAATCAGCCCCAGCATTTT.

This chain connects TRBV6-1 to TRBJ2-5; 8 bases are a match to TRBD1. Trimming removed 6 bases from V and 5 bases from J; junction bases left unmatched: 11. Germline lookup yields CDR1 MNHNS and CDR2 SASEGT. CDR3 length equals 15 residues. CDR3 DNA sequence: TGTGCCAGCAGACGGCGGGGACAGGCATCGGAGACCCAGTACTTC. Translation: CASRRRGQASETQYF.

This chain links TRBV5-8 with TRBJ1-1; 7 nucleotides match TRBD1. In germline, CDR1 is SGHTS, CDR2 YDEGEE. With V trimmed by 4 bases and J by 1 base, 10 bases remained unmatched. CDR3 length: 16 amino acids. For the CDR3, the DNA is TGTGCCAGCAGCCCTGACAGGGATCCGGCGAACACTGAAGCTTTCTTT. Translating it yields CASSPDRDPANTEAFF.

The chain uses TRBV19 and TRBJ2-1, with a tentative D call TRBD2 (5 bases). This CDR3 is built from 12 residues. CDR1 is LNHDA and CDR2 is SQIVND in the germline V gene (reference sequence). Trimming pared 10 bases from V and 6 bases from J, leaving 13 bases between. CDR3 amino acids: CATGLALNEQFF. DNA for the CDR3: TGTGCCACCGGGCTAGCCCTCAATGAGCAGTTCTTC.

The rearrangement links TRBV19 to TRBJ1-1; no definite D call. Germline V gives CDR1 LNHDA, CDR2 SQIVND (reference sequence). V lost 1 base to trimming and J lost 7 bases, with 7 bases between them. The CDR3 contains 12 residues. This CDR3 reads CASSIGLGEAFF. The CDR3 DNA reads TGTGCCAGTAGTATAGGTCTGGGTGAAGCTTTCTTT. The full variable domain, with the rest looked up from reference TRBV19 and TRBJ1-1, is DGGITQSPKYLFRKEGQNVTLSCEQNLNHDAMYWYRQDPGQGLRLIYYSQIVNDFQKGDIAEGYSVSREKKESFPLTVTSAQKNPTAFYLCASSIGLGEAFFGQGTRLTVV.

This chain joins TRBV7-3 and TRBJ2-3; 14 nucleotides match TRBD2. V shed 6 bases, J shed 4 bases, and the junction held 6 bases outside the gene matches. Germline V gene lookup returns CDR1 SGHTA and CDR2 FQGTGA. CDR3 length: 16 amino acids. The CDR3 here is CASSAGTSGSSDTQYF. CDR3 nucleotides: TGTGCCAGCAGTGCCGGGACTAGCGGGAGTTCAGATACGCAGTATTTT.

This chain links TRBV4-1 with TRBJ2-7; D is ambiguous. CDR1 and CDR2 from the germline V gene are MGHRA and YSYEKL. With 0 bases removed from V and 2 bases from J, the gap between germline ends came to 8 bases. CDR3 size: 14 residues. The CDR3 region is CASSQESSTYEQYF. CDR3 nucleotide sequence: TGCGCCAGCAGCCAAGAGTCCTCTACCTACGAGCAGTACTTC.

This sequence joins TRBV7-9 and TRBJ2-5; 7 positions agree with TRBD1. This CDR3 spans 11 amino acids. Unmatched junction bases numbered 1, after V lost 7 bases and J lost 5 bases. Germline V gene data show CDR1 as SEHNR and CDR2 as FQNEAQ (reference sequence). The DNA for the CDR3 is TGTGCCAGCACAGGGGGTGAGACCCAGTACTTC. Residues: CASTGGETQYF.

V gene TRBV27 combines with J gene TRBJ2-1; maybe TRBD1 (6 bases). This CDR3 is 15 amino acids long. CDR1 is MNHEY and CDR2 is SMNVEV in the germline V gene (reference sequence). V lost 4 bases to trimming and J lost 3 bases, with 13 bases between them. The CDR3 loop reads CASSWTEPFYNEQFF. The CDR3 nucleotides are TGTGCCAGCAGTTGGACAGAACCTTTCTACAATGAGCAGTTCTTC.

This chain links TRBV5-4 with TRBJ2-7; TRBD1 aligns across 9 bases. The CDR3 spans 14 residues. Unmatched junction bases numbered 1, after V lost 3 bases and J lost 0 bases. Germline CDR1 reads SGHNT; CDR2 reads YYREEE (reference sequence). In nucleotides, the CDR3 is TGTGCCAGCAGCTCGGGACAGGGCTCCTACGAGCAGTACTTC. Translation: CASSSGQGSYEQYF.

The chain carries TRBV6-9 and TRBJ2-2; TRBD2 matches 8 bases. This CDR3 is built from 15 residues. The V and J ends lost 3 bases and 5 bases, in that order; junction bases with no gene match: 5. Looked up from germline, CDR1 is MNHGY and CDR2 is SVAAGI. CDR3 sequence: CASSYSTSETGELFF. CDR3 DNA sequence: TGTGCCAGCAGTTACTCGACTAGCGAGACCGGGGAGCTGTTTTTT.

The chain joins TRBV29-1 to TRBJ2-1; 10 bases match TRBD2. The ends lost 4 bases at V and 6 bases at J; junction bases unmatched: 3. The CDR3 covers 13 residues. In germline, CDR1 is SQVTM, CDR2 ANQGSEA. This CDR3 reads CSVVLAGGNEQFF. CDR3 in DNA: TGCAGCGTTGTATTAGCGGGAGGCAATGAGCAGTTCTTC.

The chain employs TRBV7-9 and TRBJ2-7; maybe TRBD1 (5 bases). Germline lookup yields CDR1 SEHNR and CDR2 FQNEAQ (reference sequence). V was shortened by 5 bases and J by 0 bases, with 11 bases between the two germline ends. CDR3 length: 14 residues. The CDR3 coding sequence is TGTGCCAGCAGCCCTATGGACAACTCCTACGAGCAGTACTTC. It codes for CASSPMDNSYEQYF.

A single count supports this clone. The V gene is TRBV19, the J gene TRBJ2-3; TRBD1 matches 9 bases. Germline values: CDR1 LNHDA, CDR2 SQIVND (reference sequence). Trimming took 3 bases from V and 2 from J; bases not matched to a gene: 3. CDR3 length: 15 amino acids. The CDR3, as DNA: TGTGCCAGTAGTATGGGGACAGGGATCACAGATACGCAGTATTTT. As protein: CASSMGTGITDTQYF.

This clone appeared a single time. The chain joins TRBV7-6 to TRBJ2-7; the D is unclear. The CDR3 totals 13 residues. Germline loops: CDR1 SGHVS, CDR2 FNYEAQ. Deletions cut 5 bases from V and 1 base from J, with 9 bases between. The CDR3 reads CASSPGHSYEQYF. CDR3 DNA sequence: TGTGCCAGCAGCCCGGGCCATTCCTACGAGCAGTACTTC.

DNA for the CDR3: TGTGCCAGCAGTTTATTTATGGGGACAGGGGGTCCCTACGAGCAGTACTTC. It specifies CASSLFMGTGGPYEQYF. The chain links TRBV28 to TRBJ2-7; 11 positions agree with TRBD1. Germline-derived CDR1 and CDR2 are MDHEN and SYDVKM. The V gene end was trimmed by 1 base and the J gene end by 2 bases; junction bases not matched to a gene: 7. CDR3 length equals 17 residues.

This CDR3 reads CASSLGTGGAGELFF. The DNA for the CDR3 is TGTGCCAGCAGTTTAGGGACAGGGGGCGCCGGGGAGCTGTTTTTT. The chain recombines TRBV27 with TRBJ2-2; 12 bases are shared with TRBD1. V shed 2 bases and J 6 bases; nucleotides not matched to a gene: 1. CDR1 is MNHEY and CDR2 is SMNVEV in the germline V gene (reference sequence). The CDR3 length is 15 residues.

This clone appeared once. In DNA, the CDR3 is TGTGCCAGCAGCTTAGCTCGGGGTGAAGCTTTCTTT. Its protein product is CASSLARGEAFF. V usage is TRBV7-9 and J usage is TRBJ1-1; D remains unclear. The CDR3 is made up of 12 amino acids. Germline loops: CDR1 SEHNR, CDR2 FQNEAQ (reference sequence). V dropped 0 bases and J dropped 7 bases, with 6 bases sitting between them.

With regard to this clone: A junction boundary mismatches the germline segment, possibly from a read error. The J gene is TRBJ2-7, the V gene TRBV10-3; D may be TRBD2 (6 bases). The CDR3 sequence is 13 residues long. Germline CDR1 ENHRY, CDR2 SYGVKD. CDR3 coding DNA: TGTGCCGTCAGAGACGGGAGCTCCTACGAGCAGTACTTC. Amino acid sequence: CAVRDGSSYEQYF.